The 7 T cell receptor beta chains listed next were all sequenced from one sample in a study of cytomegalovirus exposure and HLA in healthy donors. The method was immunoSEQ multiplex PCR; TCRdb's version includes in-frame clones alone and lacks a portion of them. The sample yields around 230,000 clones, about 86% seen once. What was sequenced was PBMCs. Receptor source: a woman in her thirties in good health and CMV-seropositive.

The chain employs TRBV30 and TRBJ2-7; 9 bases map to TRBD1. This CDR3 is built from 16 residues. Germline values: CDR1 GTSNPN, CDR2 SVGIG (reference sequence). V shed 2 bases and J 4 bases; nucleotides not matched to a gene: 12. CDR3 protein: CAWSYRTGTGQYEQYF. The CDR3 DNA reads TGTGCCTGGAGTTATCGAACCGGGACAGGGCAATACGAGCAGTACTTC.

V is TRBV6-1 and J is TRBJ2-7; 7 positions agree with TRBD1. Germline V gene lookup returns CDR1 MNHNS and CDR2 SASEGT. Trimming removed 4 bases from V and 3 bases from J; junction bases left unmatched: 6. The CDR3 runs to 14 residues. The CDR3 DNA reads as TGTGCCAGCAGTGCCGACAGGGTCCTCTACGAGCAGTACTTC. Protein sequence: CASSADRVLYEQYF.

The chain recombines TRBV2 with TRBJ2-2, with 10 nucleotides matching TRBD2. The CDR3 extends over 18 amino acids. The V gene's germline CDR1 is SNHLY and CDR2 FYNNEI. V was pared by 0 bases and J by 4 bases, with 8 bases of the junction left unmatched. The CDR3 spells CASSEAPGLAAFTGELFF. The CDR3 nucleotides are TGTGCCAGCAGTGAAGCGCCCGGACTAGCGGCCTTCACCGGGGAGCTGTTTTTT.

This sequence joins TRBV28 and TRBJ2-7; 11 positions agree with TRBD2. The ends lost 5 bases at V and 3 bases at J; junction bases unmatched: 6. CDR1 is MDHEN, CDR2 SYDVKM, per germline. The CDR3 contains 15 residues. CDR3: CASSTLTSGIYEQYF. The DNA of the CDR3 is TGTGCCAGCAGTACTCTGACTAGCGGGATCTACGAGCAGTACTTC.

This clone was picked up one time. The rearrangement joins TRBV10-3 to TRBJ2-7; 9 bases are a match to TRBD1. The germline CDR1 and CDR2 sequences are ENHRY and SYGVKD. This CDR3 is built from 14 residues. V dropped 4 bases and J dropped 3; count of bases not matched to a gene: 4. The CDR3: CAISAGDRDYEQYF. CDR3 DNA: TGTGCCATCAGTGCAGGGGACAGGGACTACGAGCAGTACTTC.

The J gene is TRBJ1-4, the V gene TRBV11-2; possibly TRBD1 for D (6 bases). Trimming shortened V by 2 bases and J by 2 bases, and 6 bases separated the two germline ends. The CDR3 is 14 amino acids. Germline V lookup: CDR1 SGHAT, CDR2 FQNNGV. CDR3: CASSLTGTNEKLFF. The CDR3 DNA sequence: TGTGCCAGCAGCTTAACAGGGACTAATGAAAAACTGTTTTTT.

The rearrangement links TRBV4-1 to TRBJ2-7, with D perhaps TRBD1 (5 bases). The CDR3 consists of 13 residues. Trimming pared 4 bases from V and 2 bases from J, leaving 9 bases between. From germline, CDR1 is MGHRA and CDR2 YSYEKL. For the CDR3, the DNA is TGCGCCAGCAGCCCCCAGGACACCTACGAGCAGTACTTC. Translating it yields CASSPQDTYEQYF.